Listed below are T cell receptor beta chains from one sample, sequenced in a study of CD8+ T cells in alopecia areata. This table comes from immunoSEQ multiplex PCR, and its TCRdb copy is limited to in-frame clones, with some not included. Among approximately 54,000 clones, roughly 96% were seen once, and the ten largest hold approximately 24%. The material was CD8+ T cells sorted from blood, obtained at week 0. All receptors come from a human donor with alopecia areata. The CDR3 runs from the conserved cysteine through the conserved F or W. The order of the fields is clone size, V gene, D gene, J gene, CDR3 protein, CDR3 DNA. D genes are given only for firm matches. The size of a clone is reported for some rows only, either as once, few or many, or as a class for expanded clones.

clone_size: .
v_call: TRBV7-9
d_call: .
j_call: TRBJ1-1
cdr3_aa: CASSFSGTEAFF
cdr3_nt: TGTGCCAGCAGCTTTTCAGGCACTGAAGCTTTCTTT

clone_size: .
v_call: TRBV4-3
d_call: .
j_call: TRBJ2-5
cdr3_aa: CASSQDLGAQETQYF
cdr3_nt: TGCGCCAGCAGCCAAGATTTGGGGGCCCAAGAGACCCAGTACTTC

clone_size: .
v_call: TRBV5-1
d_call: .
j_call: TRBJ2-5
cdr3_aa: CASSLDGTYEETQYF
cdr3_nt: TGCGCCAGCAGCTTGGATGGGACGTACGAAGAGACCCAGTACTTC

clone_size: once
v_call: TRBV29-1
d_call: .
j_call: TRBJ2-5
cdr3_aa: CSVVREETQYF
cdr3_nt: TGCAGCGTTGTCAGGGAAGAGACCCAGTACTTC

clone_size: once
v_call: TRBV6-6
d_call: .
j_call: TRBJ2-7
cdr3_aa: CASSPGHSYEQYF
cdr3_nt: TGTGCCAGCAGCCCGGGACACAGCTACGAGCAGTACTTC

clone_size: .
v_call: TRBV29-1
d_call: TRBD1
j_call: TRBJ2-1
cdr3_aa: CSVGTGGSYNEQFF
cdr3_nt: TGCAGCGTCGGGACAGGGGGCTCCTACAATGAGCAGTTCTTC

clone_size: once
v_call: TRBV5-1
d_call: TRBD1
j_call: TRBJ1-1
cdr3_aa: CASSLGTGNTEAFF
cdr3_nt: TGCGCCAGCAGCTTGGGGACAGGGAACACTGAAGCTTTCTTT

clone_size: .
v_call: TRBV7-9
d_call: .
j_call: TRBJ2-2
cdr3_aa: CASSLVTGELFF
cdr3_nt: TGTGCCAGCAGCTTAGTGACCGGGGAGCTGTTTTTT

clone_size: .
v_call: TRBV9
d_call: .
j_call: TRBJ2-7
cdr3_aa: CASSVEASSYEQYF
cdr3_nt: TGTGCCAGCAGCGTAGAGGCGAGCTCCTACGAGCAGTACTTC

clone_size: .
v_call: TRBV18
d_call: .
j_call: TRBJ2-7
cdr3_aa: CASSRDWTYEQYF
cdr3_nt: TGTGCCAGCTCACGGGACTGGACCTACGAGCAGTACTTC

clone_size: .
v_call: TRBV5-4
d_call: .
j_call: TRBJ1-2
cdr3_aa: CASSPTGLNYGYTF
cdr3_nt: TGTGCCAGCAGCCCTACAGGACTCAACTATGGCTACACCTTC

clone_size: .
v_call: TRBV7-9
d_call: TRBD2
j_call: TRBJ2-2
cdr3_aa: CASSRRLAGAGNTGELFF
cdr3_nt: TGTGCCAGCAGCCGGCGACTAGCGGGGGCCGGAAACACCGGGGAGCTGTTTTTT

clone_size: .
v_call: TRBV7-8
d_call: .
j_call: TRBJ2-7
cdr3_aa: CASSPDQGVAYEQYF
cdr3_nt: TGTGCCAGCAGCCCTGATCAAGGGGTTGCCTACGAGCAGTACTTC

clone_size: once
v_call: TRBV6-1
d_call: TRBD2
j_call: TRBJ2-5
cdr3_aa: CASSRLAGEHVAQYF
cdr3_nt: TGTGCCAGCAGCAGACTAGCGGGGGAACACGTGGCCCAGTACTTC

clone_size: once
v_call: TRBV5-1
d_call: TRBD2
j_call: TRBJ2-1
cdr3_aa: CASSAELAGGLDEQFF
cdr3_nt: TGCGCCAGCAGCGCGGAACTAGCGGGGGGGTTGGATGAGCAGTTCTTC

clone_size: .
v_call: TRBV7-8
d_call: .
j_call: TRBJ2-3
cdr3_aa: CASSRKIGTDTQYF
cdr3_nt: TGTGCCAGCAGCCGAAAGATTGGCACAGATACGCAGTATTTT

clone_size: .
v_call: TRBV9
d_call: TRBD2
j_call: TRBJ2-1
cdr3_aa: CASSVGGGPYNEQFF
cdr3_nt: TGTGCCAGCAGCGTAGGCGGGGGGCCCTACAATGAGCAGTTCTTC

clone_size: .
v_call: TRBV27
d_call: .
j_call: TRBJ1-1
cdr3_aa: CASALTASDTEAFF
cdr3_nt: TGTGCCAGCGCCCTCACGGCCTCCGACACTGAAGCTTTCTTT

clone_size: .
v_call: TRBV29-1
d_call: .
j_call: TRBJ2-4
cdr3_aa: CSVGEKNIQYF
cdr3_nt: TGCAGCGTTGGAGAAAAAAACATTCAGTACTTC

clone_size: .
v_call: TRBV11-2
d_call: .
j_call: TRBJ1-2
cdr3_aa: CASSLDRVYNYGYTF
cdr3_nt: TGTGCCAGCAGCTTAGACCGCGTATATAACTATGGCTACACCTTC

clone_size: .
v_call: TRBV29-1
d_call: .
j_call: TRBJ1-1
cdr3_aa: CSVESQGYPEAFF
cdr3_nt: TGCAGCGTTGAATCACAGGGTTACCCTGAAGCTTTCTTT

clone_size: .
v_call: TRBV9
d_call: TRBD1
j_call: TRBJ2-2
cdr3_aa: CASSDHPDRIESGELFF
cdr3_nt: TGTGCCAGCAGCGACCACCCGGACAGGATTGAATCCGGGGAGCTGTTTTTT

clone_size: .
v_call: TRBV29-1
d_call: .
j_call: TRBJ2-2
cdr3_aa: CSVGTENTGELFF
cdr3_nt: TGCAGCGTTGGAACAGAGAACACCGGGGAGCTGTTTTTT

clone_size: few
v_call: TRBV6-1
d_call: .
j_call: TRBJ2-1
cdr3_aa: CASSERTFVSSYNEQFF
cdr3_nt: TGTGCCAGCAGTGAACGGACTTTCGTTAGCTCCTACAATGAGCAGTTCTTC

clone_size: .
v_call: TRBV30
d_call: .
j_call: TRBJ1-6
cdr3_aa: CAWSVSRRNNSPLHF
cdr3_nt: TGTGCCTGGAGTGTATCCAGGCGGAATAATTCACCCCTCCACTTT

clone_size: .
v_call: TRBV7-8
d_call: .
j_call: TRBJ2-7
cdr3_aa: CASSLGQKEQYF
cdr3_nt: TGTGCCAGCAGCTTAGGGCAAAAAGAGCAGTACTTC

clone_size: .
v_call: TRBV14
d_call: .
j_call: TRBJ2-7
cdr3_aa: CASSQGVRGPYEQYF
cdr3_nt: TGTGCCAGCAGCCAAGGAGTCCGGGGCCCCTACGAGCAGTACTTC

clone_size: .
v_call: TRBV11-2
d_call: TRBD1
j_call: TRBJ2-5
cdr3_aa: CASSSGQGLGETQYF
cdr3_nt: TGTGCCAGCAGCTCAGGACAGGGGTTGGGGGAGACCCAGTACTTC

clone_size: .
v_call: TRBV7-9
d_call: TRBD2
j_call: TRBJ2-3
cdr3_aa: CASSGLAGGLQPSTDTQYF
cdr3_nt: TGTGCCAGCTCCGGACTAGCGGGGGGCCTTCAACCAAGCACAGATACGCAGTATTTT

clone_size: .
v_call: TRBV6-1
d_call: .
j_call: TRBJ2-7
cdr3_aa: CASSDHRAYEQYF
cdr3_nt: TGTGCCAGCAGTGACCACAGGGCCTACGAGCAGTACTTC

clone_size: .
v_call: TRBV15
d_call: .
j_call: TRBJ1-1
cdr3_aa: CATSRDTGNTEAFF
cdr3_nt: TGTGCCACCAGCAGAGATACGGGGAACACTGAAGCTTTCTTT

clone_size: .
v_call: TRBV30
d_call: .
j_call: TRBJ2-3
cdr3_aa: CAWSMTITDTQYF
cdr3_nt: TGTGCCTGGAGCATGACCATCACAGATACGCAGTATTTT